This entry lists 9 T cell receptor beta chains sequenced from one sample in a study of T cell responses to AZD1222 COVID-19 vaccine. Some clones are missing from TCRdb's copy, which holds only in-frame ones; the method was immunoSEQ multiplex PCR. The sample lists 55,000 to 90,000 clones; roughly 84% were seen once. Sequencing used peripheral blood, obtained on day 0 of AZD1222 vaccination. These receptors were obtained from an adult in good health.

The genes are TRBV2 and TRBJ1-5; D is unclear. The CDR3 is 13 residues long. Germline assignment: CDR1 SNHLY and CDR2 FYNNEI. V was cut by 8 bases and J by 4 bases, with 12 bases left in between. In DNA, the CDR3 is TGTGCCAGCGCGGACGGCTTGAATCAGCCCCAGCATTTT. Protein sequence: CASADGLNQPQHF.

This rearrangement joins TRBV28 to TRBJ1-6; D gene ambiguous. Trimming cost V 7 bases and J 9 bases, with 22 bases left between them. CDR3 length: 16 amino acids. CDR1 and CDR2 from the germline V gene are MDHEN and SYDVKM. CDR3 bases: TGTGCCAGCACCCCAGCCGCACTACTCCTTTCTTCACCCCTCCACTTT. Amino acid sequence: CASTPAALLLSSPLHF.

The table lists this clone with a count of one. The chain joins TRBV20-1 to TRBJ1-2; D is uncertain. The germline V gene has CDR1 DFQATT and CDR2 SNEGSKA (reference sequence). There are 13 residues in the CDR3. V was clipped by 3 bases and J by 5 bases, with 13 bases between them. The CDR3 protein is CSASSSYEYGYTF. DNA of the CDR3: TGCAGTGCTAGTTCCAGCTACGAATATGGCTACACCTTC.

The chain has TRBV14 and TRBJ1-2; no definite D call. V lost 0 bases to trimming and J lost 8 bases, with 13 bases between them. The germline CDR1 and CDR2 sequences are SGHDN and FVKESK. This CDR3 region has 14 residues. The CDR3: CASSQDLQGSGYTF. In nucleotides, the CDR3 is TGTGCCAGCAGCCAAGATTTGCAAGGATCCGGCTACACCTTC.

The chain is built from TRBV6-5 and TRBJ1-1; D ambiguous. V was cut by 2 bases and J by 3 bases, with 10 bases left in between. CDR1 and CDR2 (germline): MNHEY, SVGAGI. The CDR3 is made up of 14 amino acids. The DNA of the CDR3 is TGTGCCAGCAGTTACCGACTCCGGGACACTGAAGCTTTCTTT. This encodes CASSYRLRDTEAFF.

The chain has TRBV28 and TRBJ2-1; D unresolved. Trimming took off 4 bases at V and 4 bases at J, with 11 bases between the two ends. The CDR3 has 14 residues. Germline V gene sequence: CDR1 MDHEN, CDR2 SYDVKM. CDR3 DNA: TGTGCCAGCAGTTCCAATAGACCGTACAATGAGCAGTTCTTC. Its protein product is CASSSNRPYNEQFF.

The chain carries TRBV19 and TRBJ1-2; 7 bases match TRBD1. CDR3 size: 12 residues. The junction had 1 base not matched to a gene; V was cut back by 7 bases and J by 2 bases. In germline, CDR1 is LNHDA, CDR2 SQIVND (reference sequence). The CDR3 protein is CASIQGNYGYTF. The CDR3 coding sequence is TGTGCCAGTATACAGGGGAACTATGGCTACACCTTC.

V gene TRBV7-9 combines with J gene TRBJ2-2; 7 bases align to TRBD1. There are 15 residues in the CDR3. The V gene end was trimmed by 5 bases and the J gene end by 4 bases; junction bases not matched to a gene: 7. The V gene's germline CDR1 is SEHNR and CDR2 FQNEAQ (reference sequence). Written as DNA, the CDR3 is TGTGCCAGCAGCCCCCTCCGGGACAGCACCGGGGAGCTGTTTTTT. Its translation: CASSPLRDSTGELFF.

The chain is built from TRBV6-5 and TRBJ2-5; tentative D call: TRBD2 (5 bases). V was shortened by 2 bases and J by 5 bases, with 15 bases between the two germline ends. The CDR3 covers 15 residues. Germline CDR1 MNHEY, CDR2 SVGAGI. CDR3 nucleotides: TGTGCCAGCAGTTACGGTGCGGGTAAAGGGGAGACCCAGTACTTC. It codes for CASSYGAGKGETQYF.